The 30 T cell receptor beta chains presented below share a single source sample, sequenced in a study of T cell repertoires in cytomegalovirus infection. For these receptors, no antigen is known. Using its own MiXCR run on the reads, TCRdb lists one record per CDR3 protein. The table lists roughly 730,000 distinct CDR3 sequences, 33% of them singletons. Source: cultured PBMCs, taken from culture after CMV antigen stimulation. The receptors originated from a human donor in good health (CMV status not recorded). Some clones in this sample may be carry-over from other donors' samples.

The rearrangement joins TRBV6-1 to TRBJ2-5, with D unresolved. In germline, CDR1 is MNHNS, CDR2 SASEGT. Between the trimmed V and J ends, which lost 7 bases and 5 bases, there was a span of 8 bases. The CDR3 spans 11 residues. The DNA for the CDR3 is TGTGCCAGCATGATTGGTGAGACCCAGTACTTC. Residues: CASMIGETQYF.

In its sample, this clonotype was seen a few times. CDR3 sequence (DNA): TGTGCCAGCAGCTTCAAAGGGTTGGCCTACGAGCAGTACTTC. It translates to CASSFKGLAYEQYF. The chain couples TRBV7-9 to TRBJ2-7; D is unclear. Trimming removed 3 bases at V and 2 bases at J, with 11 bases between. The CDR3 totals 14 residues. Germline lookup yields CDR1 SEHNR and CDR2 FQNEAQ (reference sequence).

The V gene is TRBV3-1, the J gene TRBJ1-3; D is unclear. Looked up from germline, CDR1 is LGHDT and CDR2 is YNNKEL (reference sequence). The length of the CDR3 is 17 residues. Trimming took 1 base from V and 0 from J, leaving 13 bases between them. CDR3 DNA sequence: TGTGCCAGCAGCCAAGCCCTTCGACGTGACTCTGGAAACACCATATATTTT. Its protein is CASSQALRRDSGNTIYF.

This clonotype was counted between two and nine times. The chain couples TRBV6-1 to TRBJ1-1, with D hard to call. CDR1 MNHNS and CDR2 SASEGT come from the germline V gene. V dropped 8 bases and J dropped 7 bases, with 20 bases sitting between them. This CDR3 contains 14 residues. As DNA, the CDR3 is TGTGCCAGCGGCTCCTCCCCCGGGCACAGTGAAGCTTTCTTT. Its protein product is CASGSSPGHSEAFF.

The CDR3 here is CASSPPPSGANVLTF. CDR3 nucleotide sequence: TGTGCCAGCAGCCCCCCGCCCTCTGGGGCCAACGTCCTGACTTTC. The V call is TRBV28, the J call TRBJ2-6, with D unresolved. V shed 6 bases and J shed 0 bases, with 9 bases lying between them. The CDR3 loop spans 15 amino acids. Germline V CDR1 and CDR2: MDHEN, SYDVKM.

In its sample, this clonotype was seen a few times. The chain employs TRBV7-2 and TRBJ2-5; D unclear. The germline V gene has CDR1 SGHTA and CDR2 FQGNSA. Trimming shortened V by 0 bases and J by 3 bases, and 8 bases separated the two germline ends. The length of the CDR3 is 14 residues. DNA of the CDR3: TGTGCCAGCAGCTTAGCTACAAGCGAAGAGACCCAGTACTTC. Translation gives CASSLATSEETQYF.

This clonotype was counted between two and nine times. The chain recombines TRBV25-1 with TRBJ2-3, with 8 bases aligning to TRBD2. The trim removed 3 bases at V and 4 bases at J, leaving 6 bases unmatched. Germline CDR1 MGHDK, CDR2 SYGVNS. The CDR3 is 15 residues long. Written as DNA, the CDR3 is TGTGCCAGCAGTGACCCCGCCGGGGGGGCAGATACGCAGTATTTT. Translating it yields CASSDPAGGADTQYF.

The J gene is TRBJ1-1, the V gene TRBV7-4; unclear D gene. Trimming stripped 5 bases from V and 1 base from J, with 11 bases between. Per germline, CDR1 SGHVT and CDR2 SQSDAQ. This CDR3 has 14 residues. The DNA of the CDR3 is TGTGCCAGCAGCACTTCTGGCACGAACACTGAAGCTTTCTTT. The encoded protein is CASSTSGTNTEAFF.

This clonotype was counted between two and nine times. CDR3 in DNA: TGTGCCAGCAGTCGCCCGGGGGGGAGATACAATGAGCAGTTCTTC. As protein: CASSRPGGRYNEQFF. The rearrangement links TRBV7-9 to TRBJ2-1; 8 bases fit TRBD2. The CDR3 runs to 15 residues. CDR1 is SEHNR, CDR2 FQNEAQ, per germline (reference sequence). Germline trimming cut 6 bases from V and 4 bases from J; bases unmatched to any gene: 8.

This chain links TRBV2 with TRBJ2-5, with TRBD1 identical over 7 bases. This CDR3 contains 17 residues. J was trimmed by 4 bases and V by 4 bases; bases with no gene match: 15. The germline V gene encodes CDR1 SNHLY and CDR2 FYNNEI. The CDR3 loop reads CASSGPGQPLGRETQYF. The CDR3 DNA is TGTGCCAGCAGTGGCCCGGGACAGCCCCTTGGTAGAGAGACCCAGTACTTC.

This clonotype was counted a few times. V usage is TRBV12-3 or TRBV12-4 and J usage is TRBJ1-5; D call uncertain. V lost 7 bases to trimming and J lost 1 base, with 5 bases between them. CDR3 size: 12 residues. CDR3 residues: CASTLSNQPQHF. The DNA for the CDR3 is TGTGCCAGCACCCTGAGCAATCAGCCCCAGCATTTT.

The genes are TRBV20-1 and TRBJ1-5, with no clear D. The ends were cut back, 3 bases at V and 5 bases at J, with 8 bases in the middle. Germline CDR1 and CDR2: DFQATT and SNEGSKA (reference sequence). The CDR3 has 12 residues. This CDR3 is CSASQDYQPQHF. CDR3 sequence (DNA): TGCAGTGCTAGTCAGGATTATCAGCCCCAGCATTTT.

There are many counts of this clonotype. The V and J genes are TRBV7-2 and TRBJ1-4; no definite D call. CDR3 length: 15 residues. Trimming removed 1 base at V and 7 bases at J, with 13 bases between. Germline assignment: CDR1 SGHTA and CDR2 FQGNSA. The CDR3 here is CASSLVYRAGEKLFF. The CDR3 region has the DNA TGTGCCAGCAGCTTAGTATATCGGGCGGGTGAAAAACTGTTTTTT.

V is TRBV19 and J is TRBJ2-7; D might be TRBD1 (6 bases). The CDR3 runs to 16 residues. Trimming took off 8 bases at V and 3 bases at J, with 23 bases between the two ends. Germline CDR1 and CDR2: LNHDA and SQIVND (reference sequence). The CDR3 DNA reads TGTGCCAGTGCCAGAGCGGTTGTACAGGGCGGCTACGAGCAGTACTTC. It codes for CASARAVVQGGYEQYF.

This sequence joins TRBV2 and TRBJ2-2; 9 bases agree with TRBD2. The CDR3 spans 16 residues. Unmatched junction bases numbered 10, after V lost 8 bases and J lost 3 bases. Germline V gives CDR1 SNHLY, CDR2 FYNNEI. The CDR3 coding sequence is TGTGCCAGCCAGGAGTTAGCGGGAGTTGACACCGGGGAGCTGTTTTTT. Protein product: CASQELAGVDTGELFF.

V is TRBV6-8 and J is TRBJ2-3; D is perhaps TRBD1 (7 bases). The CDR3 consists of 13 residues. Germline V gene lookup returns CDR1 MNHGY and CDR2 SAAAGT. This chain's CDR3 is CAVRGTDTDTQYF. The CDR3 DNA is TGTGCAGTTCGGGGGACAGATACAGATACGCAGTATTTT.

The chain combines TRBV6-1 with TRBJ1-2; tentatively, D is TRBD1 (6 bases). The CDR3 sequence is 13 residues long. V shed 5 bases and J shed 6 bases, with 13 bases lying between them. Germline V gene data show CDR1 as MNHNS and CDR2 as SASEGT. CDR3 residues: CASSPRGTHGYTF. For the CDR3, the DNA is TGTGCCAGCAGTCCCAGGGGAACTCATGGCTACACCTTC.

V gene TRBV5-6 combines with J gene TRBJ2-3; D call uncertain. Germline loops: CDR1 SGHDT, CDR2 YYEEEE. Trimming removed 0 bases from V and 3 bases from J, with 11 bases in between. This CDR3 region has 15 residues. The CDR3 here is CASSLVGIGTDTQYF. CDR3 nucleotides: TGTGCCAGCAGCTTGGTAGGGATTGGGACAGATACGCAGTATTTT. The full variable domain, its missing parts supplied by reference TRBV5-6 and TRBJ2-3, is DAGVTQSPTHLIKTRGQQVTLRCSPKSGHDTVSWYQQALGQGPQFIFQYYEEEERQRGNFPDRFSGHQFPNYSSELNVNALLLGDSALYLCASSLVGIGTDTQYFGPGTRLTVL.

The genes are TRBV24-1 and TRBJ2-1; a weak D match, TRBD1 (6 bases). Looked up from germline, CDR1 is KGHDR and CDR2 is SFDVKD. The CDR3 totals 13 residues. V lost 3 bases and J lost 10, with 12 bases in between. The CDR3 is CATSDESGTEQFF. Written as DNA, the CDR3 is TGTGCCACCAGTGATGAGTCCGGGACAGAGCAGTTCTTC.

DNA for the CDR3: TGCGCCAGCAGCCAAGATTTGAGGCGGGAGTCCTACGAGCAGTACTTC. Encoded protein: CASSQDLRRESYEQYF. This chain links TRBV4-3 with TRBJ2-7; TRBD2 aligns across 7 bases. The germline gives CDR1 LGHNA, CDR2 YSLEER. The CDR3 runs to 16 residues. V was clipped by 0 bases and J by 1 base; unmatched bases: 6.

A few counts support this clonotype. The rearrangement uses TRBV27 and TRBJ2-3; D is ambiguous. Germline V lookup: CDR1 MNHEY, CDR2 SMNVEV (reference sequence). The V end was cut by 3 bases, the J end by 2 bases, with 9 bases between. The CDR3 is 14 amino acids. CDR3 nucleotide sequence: TGTGCCAGCAGTTTCATAGGGCCCACAGATACGCAGTATTTT. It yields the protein CASSFIGPTDTQYF.

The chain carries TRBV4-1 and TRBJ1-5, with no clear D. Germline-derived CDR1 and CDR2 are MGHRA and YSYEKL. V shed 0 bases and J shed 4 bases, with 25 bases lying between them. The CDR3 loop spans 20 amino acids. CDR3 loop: CASSQDFRAGRAHGNQPQHF. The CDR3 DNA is TGCGCCAGCAGCCAAGATTTCCGGGCGGGCCGCGCGCATGGGAATCAGCCCCAGCATTTT.

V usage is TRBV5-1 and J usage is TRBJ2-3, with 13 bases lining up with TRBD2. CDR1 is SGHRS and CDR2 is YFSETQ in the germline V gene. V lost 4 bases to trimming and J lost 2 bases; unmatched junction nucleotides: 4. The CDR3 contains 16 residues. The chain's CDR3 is CASSIGTSGVTDTQYF. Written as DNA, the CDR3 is TGCGCCAGCAGCATCGGGACTAGCGGGGTCACAGATACGCAGTATTTT.

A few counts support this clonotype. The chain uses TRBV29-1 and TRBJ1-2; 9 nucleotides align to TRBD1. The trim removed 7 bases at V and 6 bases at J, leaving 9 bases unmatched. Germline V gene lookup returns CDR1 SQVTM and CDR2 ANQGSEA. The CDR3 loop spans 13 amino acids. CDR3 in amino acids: CSAVGQGGNGYTF. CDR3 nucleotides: TGCAGCGCCGTGGGACAGGGAGGAAATGGCTACACCTTC.

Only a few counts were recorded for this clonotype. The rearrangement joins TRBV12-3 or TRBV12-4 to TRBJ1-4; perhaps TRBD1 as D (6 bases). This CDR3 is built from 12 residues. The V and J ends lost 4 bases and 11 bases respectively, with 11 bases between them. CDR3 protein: CASSWTAVKLFF. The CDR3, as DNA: TGTGCCAGCAGTTGGACAGCCGTGAAACTGTTTTTT.

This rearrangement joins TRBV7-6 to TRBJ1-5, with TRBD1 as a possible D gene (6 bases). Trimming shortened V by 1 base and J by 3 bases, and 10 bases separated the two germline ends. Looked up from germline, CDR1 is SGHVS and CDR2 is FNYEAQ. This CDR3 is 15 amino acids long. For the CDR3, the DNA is TGTGCCAGCAGCTTAGAGGGGGAATACAATCAGCCCCAGCATTTT. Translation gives CASSLEGEYNQPQHF.

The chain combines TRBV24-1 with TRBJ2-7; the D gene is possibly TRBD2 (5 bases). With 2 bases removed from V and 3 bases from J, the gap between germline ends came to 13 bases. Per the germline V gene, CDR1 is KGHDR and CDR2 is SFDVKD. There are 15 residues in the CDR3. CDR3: CATSDCSRRFYEQYF. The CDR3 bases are TGTGCCACCAGTGATTGCTCGCGGAGGTTCTACGAGCAGTACTTC.

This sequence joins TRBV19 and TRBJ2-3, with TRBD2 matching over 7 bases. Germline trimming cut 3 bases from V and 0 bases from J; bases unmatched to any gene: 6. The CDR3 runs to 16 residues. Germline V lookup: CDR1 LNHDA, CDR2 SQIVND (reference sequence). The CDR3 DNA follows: TGTGCCAGTAGTATCCGAGCGGGGTCTAGCACAGATACGCAGTATTTT. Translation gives CASSIRAGSSTDTQYF.

The CDR3 DNA sequence: TGTGCCAGCAGTTACTACGGCGGATACACAGATACGCAGTATTTT. Translated, it gives CASSYYGGYTDTQYF. The chain uses TRBV6-2 or TRBV6-3 and TRBJ2-3; D is unclear. Germline V gene sequence: CDR1 MNHEY, CDR2 SVGEGT. Trimming cost V 1 base and J 2 bases, with 10 bases left between them. This CDR3 has 15 amino acids.

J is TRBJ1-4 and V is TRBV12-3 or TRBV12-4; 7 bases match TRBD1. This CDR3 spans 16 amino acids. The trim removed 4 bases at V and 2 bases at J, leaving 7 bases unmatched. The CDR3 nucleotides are TGTGCCAGCAGTTGGGCCAGGGGGGGGACTAATGAAAAACTGTTTTTT. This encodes CASSWARGGTNEKLFF.